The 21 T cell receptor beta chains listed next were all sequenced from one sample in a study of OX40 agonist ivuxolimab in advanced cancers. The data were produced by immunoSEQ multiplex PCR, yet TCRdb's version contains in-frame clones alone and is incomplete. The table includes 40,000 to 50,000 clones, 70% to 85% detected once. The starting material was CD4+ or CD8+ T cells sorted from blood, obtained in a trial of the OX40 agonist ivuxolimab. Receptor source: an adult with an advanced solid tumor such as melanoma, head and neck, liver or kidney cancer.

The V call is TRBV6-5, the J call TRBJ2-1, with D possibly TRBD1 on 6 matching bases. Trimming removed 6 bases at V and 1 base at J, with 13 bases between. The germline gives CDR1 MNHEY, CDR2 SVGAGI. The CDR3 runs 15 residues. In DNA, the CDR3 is TGTGCCAGCAGCCCAACGGACAGATCCTACAATGAGCAGTTCTTC. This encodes CASSPTDRSYNEQFF.

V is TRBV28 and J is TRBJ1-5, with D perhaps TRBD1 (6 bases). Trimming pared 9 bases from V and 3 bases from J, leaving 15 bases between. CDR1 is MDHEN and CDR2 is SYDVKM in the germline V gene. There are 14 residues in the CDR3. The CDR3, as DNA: TGTGCCAGTCTAACAGGGTTTCTCAATCAGCCCCAGCATTTT. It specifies CASLTGFLNQPQHF.

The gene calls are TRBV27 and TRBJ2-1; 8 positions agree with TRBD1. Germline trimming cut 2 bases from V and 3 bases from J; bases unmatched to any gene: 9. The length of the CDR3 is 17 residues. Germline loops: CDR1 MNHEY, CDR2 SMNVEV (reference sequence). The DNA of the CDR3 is TGTGCCAGCAGTTTAGATCAGACGGGGACAGGCTACAATGAGCAGTTCTTC. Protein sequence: CASSLDQTGTGYNEQFF.

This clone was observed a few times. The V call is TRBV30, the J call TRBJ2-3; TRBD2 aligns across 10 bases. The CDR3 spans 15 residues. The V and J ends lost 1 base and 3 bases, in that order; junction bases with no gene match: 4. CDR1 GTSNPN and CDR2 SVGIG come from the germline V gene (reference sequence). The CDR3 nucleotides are TGTGCCTGGAGTGCACTAGCGGGGTCGACAGATACGCAGTATTTT. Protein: CAWSALAGSTDTQYF.

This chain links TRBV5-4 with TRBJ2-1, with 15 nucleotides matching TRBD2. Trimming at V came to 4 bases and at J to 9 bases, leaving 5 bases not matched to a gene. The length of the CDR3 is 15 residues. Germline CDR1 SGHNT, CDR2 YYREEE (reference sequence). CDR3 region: CASSRTSGGVGEQFF. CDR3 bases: TGTGCCAGCAGCCGGACTAGCGGGGGGGTAGGTGAGCAGTTCTTC.

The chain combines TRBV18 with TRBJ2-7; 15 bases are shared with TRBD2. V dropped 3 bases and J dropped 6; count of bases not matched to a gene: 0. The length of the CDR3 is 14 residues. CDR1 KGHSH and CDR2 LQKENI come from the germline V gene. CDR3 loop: CASSPGLAGGEQYF. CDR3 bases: TGTGCCAGCTCACCGGGACTAGCGGGGGGCGAGCAGTACTTC.

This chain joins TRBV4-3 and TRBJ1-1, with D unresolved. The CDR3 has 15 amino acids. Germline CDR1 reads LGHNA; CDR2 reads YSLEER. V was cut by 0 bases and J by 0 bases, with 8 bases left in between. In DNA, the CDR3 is TGCGCCAGCAGCCAAGATACGTTTATGAACACTGAAGCTTTCTTT. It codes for CASSQDTFMNTEAFF.

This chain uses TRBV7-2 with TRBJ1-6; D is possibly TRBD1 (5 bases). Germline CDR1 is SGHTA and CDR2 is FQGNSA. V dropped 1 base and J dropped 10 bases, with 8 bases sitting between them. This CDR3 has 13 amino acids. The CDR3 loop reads CASSLGGESPLHF. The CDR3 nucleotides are TGTGCCAGCAGCTTAGGAGGGGAATCACCCCTCCACTTT.

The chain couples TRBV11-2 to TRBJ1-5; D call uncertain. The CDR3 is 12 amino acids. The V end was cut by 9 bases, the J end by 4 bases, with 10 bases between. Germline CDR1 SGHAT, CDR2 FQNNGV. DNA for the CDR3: TGTGCCAGTGGGGAGGTAAATCAGCCCCAGCATTTT. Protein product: CASGEVNQPQHF.

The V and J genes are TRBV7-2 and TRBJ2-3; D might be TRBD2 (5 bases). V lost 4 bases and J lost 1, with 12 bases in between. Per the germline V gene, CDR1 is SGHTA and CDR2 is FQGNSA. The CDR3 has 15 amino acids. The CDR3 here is CASSSPGSRTDTQYF. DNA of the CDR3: TGTGCCAGCAGCTCCCCGGGAAGCCGCACAGATACGCAGTATTTT. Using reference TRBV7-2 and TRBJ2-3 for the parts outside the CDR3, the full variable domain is GAGVSQSPSNKVTEKGKDVELRCDPISGHTALYWYRQSLGQGLEFLIYFQGNSAPDKSGLPSDRFSAERTGGSVSTLTIQRTQQEDSAVYLCASSSPGSRTDTQYFGPGTRLTVL.

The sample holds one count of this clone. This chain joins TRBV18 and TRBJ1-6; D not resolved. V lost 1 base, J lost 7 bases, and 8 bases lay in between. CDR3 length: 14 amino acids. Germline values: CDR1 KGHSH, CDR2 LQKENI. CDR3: CASSPQVDNSPLHF. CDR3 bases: TGTGCCAGCTCACCACAGGTTGACAATTCACCCCTCCACTTT.

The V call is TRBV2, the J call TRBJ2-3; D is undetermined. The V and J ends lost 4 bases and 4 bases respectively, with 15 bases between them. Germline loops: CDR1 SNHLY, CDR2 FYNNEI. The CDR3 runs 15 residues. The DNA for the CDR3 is TGTGCCAGCAGTGCCGCGGCCCTTTATCCAGATACGCAGTATTTT. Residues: CASSAAALYPDTQYF.

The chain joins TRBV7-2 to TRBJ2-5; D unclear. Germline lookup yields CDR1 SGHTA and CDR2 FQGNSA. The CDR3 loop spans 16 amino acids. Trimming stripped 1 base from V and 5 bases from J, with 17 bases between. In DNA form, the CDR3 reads TGTGCCAGCAGCTTAGGGGCTAGGCATACCTCGGAGACCCAGTACTTC. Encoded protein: CASSLGARHTSETQYF.

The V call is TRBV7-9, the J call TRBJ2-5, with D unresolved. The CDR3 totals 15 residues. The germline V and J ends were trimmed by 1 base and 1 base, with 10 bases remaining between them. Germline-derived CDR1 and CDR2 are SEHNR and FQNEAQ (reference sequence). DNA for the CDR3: TGTGCCAGCAGCTTAGTGAGTGGATCCCAAGAGACCCAGTACTTC. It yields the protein CASSLVSGSQETQYF.

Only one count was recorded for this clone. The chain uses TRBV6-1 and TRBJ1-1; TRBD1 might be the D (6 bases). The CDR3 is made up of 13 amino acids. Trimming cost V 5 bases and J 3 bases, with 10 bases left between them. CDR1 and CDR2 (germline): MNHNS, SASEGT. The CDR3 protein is CASSQNRDTEAFF. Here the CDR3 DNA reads TGTGCCAGCAGTCAAAACAGGGACACTGAAGCTTTCTTT.

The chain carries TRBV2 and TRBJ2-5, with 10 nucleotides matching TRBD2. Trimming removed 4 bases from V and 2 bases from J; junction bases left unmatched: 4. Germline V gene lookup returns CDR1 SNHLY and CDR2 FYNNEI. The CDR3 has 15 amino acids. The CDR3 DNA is TGTGCCAGCAGTGTACAGCGGGGGGGACAAGAGACCCAGTACTTC. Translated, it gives CASSVQRGGQETQYF.

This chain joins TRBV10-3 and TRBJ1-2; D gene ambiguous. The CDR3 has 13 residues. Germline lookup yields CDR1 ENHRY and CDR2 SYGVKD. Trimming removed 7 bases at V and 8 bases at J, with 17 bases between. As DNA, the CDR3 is TGTGCCATCACGGCCAGCCTAACGTCGGGCTACACCTTC. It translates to CAITASLTSGYTF.

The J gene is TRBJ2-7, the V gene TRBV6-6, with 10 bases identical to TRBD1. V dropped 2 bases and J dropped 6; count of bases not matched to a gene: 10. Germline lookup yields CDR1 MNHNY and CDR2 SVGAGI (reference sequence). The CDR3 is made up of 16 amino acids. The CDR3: CASSYPRGQGMSEQYF. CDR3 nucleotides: TGTGCCAGCAGTTACCCCCGGGGACAGGGGATGAGCGAGCAGTACTTC.

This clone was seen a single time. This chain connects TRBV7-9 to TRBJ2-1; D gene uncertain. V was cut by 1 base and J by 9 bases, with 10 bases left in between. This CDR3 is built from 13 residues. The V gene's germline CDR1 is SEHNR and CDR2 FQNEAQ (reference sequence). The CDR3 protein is CASSLGRVSEQFF. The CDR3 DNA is TGTGCCAGCAGCTTAGGAAGGGTAAGTGAGCAGTTCTTC. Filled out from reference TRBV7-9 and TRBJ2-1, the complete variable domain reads DTGVSQNPRHKITKRGQNVTFRCDPISEHNRLYWYRQTLGQGPEFLTYFQNEAQLEKSRLLSDRFSAERPKGSFSTLEIQRTEQGDSAMYLCASSLGRVSEQFFGPGTRLTVL.

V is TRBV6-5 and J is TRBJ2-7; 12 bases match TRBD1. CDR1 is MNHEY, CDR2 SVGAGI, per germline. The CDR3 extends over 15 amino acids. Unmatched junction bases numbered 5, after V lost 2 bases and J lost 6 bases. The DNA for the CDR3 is TGTGCCAGCAGTTACAAGGGACAGGGGGCCGGCGAGCAGTACTTC. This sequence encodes CASSYKGQGAGEQYF.

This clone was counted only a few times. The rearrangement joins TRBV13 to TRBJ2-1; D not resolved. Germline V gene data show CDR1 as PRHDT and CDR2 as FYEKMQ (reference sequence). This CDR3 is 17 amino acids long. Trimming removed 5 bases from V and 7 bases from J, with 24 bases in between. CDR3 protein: CASSLPPRLIKMNEQFF. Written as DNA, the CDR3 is TGTGCCAGCAGCCTACCCCCGAGACTTATCAAAATGAATGAGCAGTTCTTC.